Below, one T cell receptor beta chain is given with its context. Its target is unknown. The CDR3 extends over 13 amino acids. Unmatched junction bases numbered 5, after V lost 8 bases and J lost 1 base. Germline V CDR1 and CDR2: LNHDA, SQIVND (reference sequence). The PCR had 60 Vbeta and 13 Jbeta primers. TCRdb's copy holds only in-frame clones and misses some; the assay was immunoSEQ multiplex PCR. The sample shows 90,000 to 100,000 clones, 65% to 85% of them seen only once. The data belong to a study of cytomegalovirus exposure and HLA in healthy donors. About the study: Across around 400 genotyped donors, about 80% landed in the Caucasian-associated ancestry cluster. Findings and caveats of the study: CMV serostatus was the sole immune exposure data available. TCR beta chains numbering more than 150 were designated cytomegalovirus-associated. TCR beta sequences reportedly predicted most subjects' HLA-A and HLA-B alleles accurately.

The sequence was collected from a man aged 18 to 35 in good health and CMV-seronegative. Sequencing was done on a sample of PBMCs. The chain recombines TRBV19 with TRBJ2-7; 7 nucleotides match TRBD1. The CDR3: CASAQTGSYEQYF. In nucleotides, the CDR3 is TGTGCCAGTGCCCAGACAGGGTCCTACGAGCAGTACTTC.